This TCR beta chain was sequenced in a study of T cells in localized non-small cell lung cancer. CDR3 length equals 13 residues. CDR1 and CDR2 (germline): SGHDN, FVKESK. Trimming cost V 0 bases and J 8 bases, with 10 bases left between them. Study results and caveats: Only one tumor region was sequenced, so heterogeneity remains possible. Among the top 100 tumor clones, a median about 60 appeared in adjacent lung. Longer overall survival was seen with higher T cell density measured in blood.

Using immunoSEQ multiplex PCR, the repertoire was profiled, and TCRdb retains in-frame clones only, with some absent. The sample has roughly 48,000 clones; around three quarters are singletons. On this clone: Its antigen is still unknown.

The sequenced sample was PBMCs, obtained before any cancer treatment. The clonotype was recovered from a woman aged 35 to 69 with stage II lung adenocarcinoma. The chain employs TRBV14 and TRBJ1-2; the D gene is possibly TRBD1 (6 bases). The CDR3 sequence: CASSQETGRGYTF. The CDR3 DNA reads as TGTGCCAGCAGCCAAGAAACAGGGAGGGGCTACACCTTC.